These 18 T cell receptor beta chains were sequenced from one sample in a study of shared clonotypes between healthy human individuals. Measured with immunoSEQ multiplex PCR; TCRdb has only the in-frame clones, and not every one. The sample has approximately 1.5 million clones; about 98.5% are singletons. Sequencing was done on a sample of naive CD4+ T cells sorted from blood. Subset in this sample: CD45RA+ positively selected. The receptors originated from a man younger than 45 in good health.

This chain joins TRBV7-8 and TRBJ2-1; TRBD2 aligns across 9 bases. Per the germline V gene, CDR1 is SGHVS and CDR2 is FQNEAQ. CDR3 length: 13 residues. Trimming cost V 5 bases and J 7 bases; bases outside gene matches: 3. CDR3: CASSRGRENEQFF. The CDR3, as DNA: TGTGCCAGCAGCCGCGGGAGGGAGAATGAGCAGTTCTTC.

A single count supports this clone. This chain uses TRBV10-2 with TRBJ1-5, with D unclear. Trimming stripped 3 bases from V and 5 bases from J, with 8 bases between. The CDR3 is 13 amino acids. Germline values: CDR1 WSHSY, CDR2 SAAADI. CDR3 in DNA: TGCGCCAGCAGTGACTTTAGGGATCAGCCCCAGCATTTT. This gives the protein CASSDFRDQPQHF.

V and J are TRBV5-1 and TRBJ1-2; a weak D match, TRBD1 (5 bases). This CDR3 contains 14 residues. Trimming left V 0 bases short and J 5 bases short, with 11 bases between. Per germline, CDR1 SGHRS and CDR2 YFSETQ. This CDR3 is CASSLGGVGYGYTF. The CDR3 bases are TGCGCCAGCAGCTTGGGAGGGGTCGGATATGGCTACACCTTC.

The chain joins TRBV19 to TRBJ2-2; the match to TRBD1 covers 8 bases. Per the germline V gene, CDR1 is LNHDA and CDR2 is SQIVND (reference sequence). V shed 3 bases, J shed 4 bases, and the junction held 10 bases outside the gene matches. The CDR3 consists of 17 residues. The CDR3 DNA reads as TGTGCCAGTAGTATGGGGGACAGGTTGACCTTCACCGGGGAGCTGTTTTTT. This gives the protein CASSMGDRLTFTGELFF.

The rearrangement links TRBV6-5 to TRBJ2-1, with 9 bases matching TRBD2. This CDR3 is built from 13 residues. V gave up 6 bases and J gave up 8 bases; unmatched junction bases: 5. Germline CDR1 reads MNHEY; CDR2 reads SVGAGI. This CDR3 is CASRASGNDEQFF. As DNA, the CDR3 is TGTGCCAGCAGGGCTAGCGGGAATGATGAGCAGTTCTTC.

J is TRBJ2-2 and V is TRBV10-2, with 8 bases fitting TRBD1. Germline V lookup: CDR1 WSHSY, CDR2 SAAADI. Unmatched junction bases numbered 8, after V lost 7 bases and J lost 1 base. The CDR3 has 16 residues. CDR3 residues: CASTQRTGLNTGELFF. CDR3 coding DNA: TGCGCCAGCACCCAAAGGACAGGGTTGAACACCGGGGAGCTGTTTTTT.

Only one count was recorded for this clone. At the DNA level, this CDR3 is encoded by other sequences in the same sample as well. The gene calls are TRBV18 and TRBJ2-7; no clear D gene. The length of the CDR3 is 13 residues. Trimming took 1 base from V and 0 from J, leaving 4 bases between them. Germline V gene lookup returns CDR1 KGHSH and CDR2 LQKENI. This CDR3 is CASSPQISYEQYF. CDR3 DNA sequence: TGTGCCAGCTCACCACAAATCTCCTACGAGCAGTACTTC.

The chain recombines TRBV30 with TRBJ1-4, with D uncertain. CDR3 length equals 15 residues. Germline V gives CDR1 GTSNPN, CDR2 SVGIG (reference sequence). The ends were cut back, 0 bases at V and 8 bases at J, with 16 bases in the middle. The CDR3 reads CAWSVIAGLGEKLFF. CDR3 in DNA: TGTGCCTGGAGTGTGATTGCTGGCCTTGGCGAAAAACTGTTTTTT.

The chain carries TRBV15 and TRBJ1-2, with 10 bases fitting TRBD1. J gave up 4 bases and V 0 bases, and 8 bases lay outside the gene matches. Per germline, CDR1 LNHNV and CDR2 YYDKDF (reference sequence). The CDR3 is made up of 17 amino acids. CDR3 nucleotides: TGTGCCACCAGCAGAGACCCCAGGGACAGGGGACCCTATGGCTACACCTTC. It translates to CATSRDPRDRGPYGYTF.

This clone was seen a single time. The chain employs TRBV27 and TRBJ1-2; no clear D. The V gene lost 8 bases and the J gene lost 6 bases, with 19 bases spanning the gap. CDR3 size: 14 residues. Germline V gene data show CDR1 as MNHEY and CDR2 as SMNVEV (reference sequence). CDR3 loop: CASGNFRTRHGYTF. CDR3 nucleotides: TGTGCCAGCGGCAATTTCAGGACCAGGCATGGCTACACCTTC.

The V and J genes are TRBV5-1 and TRBJ2-6, with D possibly being TRBD1 (6 bases). Trimming stripped 2 bases from V and 0 bases from J, with 15 bases between. The CDR3 runs 18 residues. Germline V gene sequence: CDR1 SGHRS, CDR2 YFSETQ. CDR3 protein: CASSLLQGRFSGANVLTF. The DNA of the CDR3 is TGCGCCAGCAGCTTACTGCAGGGGCGATTCTCTGGGGCCAACGTCCTGACTTTC.

This chain's CDR3 is CASRFDNNEQFF. The DNA of the CDR3 is TGCGCCAGCAGGTTTGACAACAATGAGCAGTTCTTC. The gene calls are TRBV10-2 and TRBJ2-1, with D unclear. Germline V CDR1 and CDR2: WSHSY, SAAADI. This CDR3 region has 12 residues. Trimming stripped 6 bases from V and 5 bases from J, with 8 bases between.

The rearrangement joins TRBV5-6 to TRBJ2-1, with TRBD2 matching over 8 bases. V lost 1 base and J lost 0; bases outside the gene matches: 3. The CDR3 is 16 residues long. Germline CDR1 reads SGHDT; CDR2 reads YYEEEE. The DNA for the CDR3 is TGTGCCAGCAGCTTGTTTGGGACTAGCTCCTACAATGAGCAGTTCTTC. Amino acid sequence: CASSLFGTSSYNEQFF. The complete variable domain, with remaining parts taken from reference TRBV5-6 and TRBJ2-1, reads DAGVTQSPTHLIKTRGQQVTLRCSPKSGHDTVSWYQQALGQGPQFIFQYYEEEERQRGNFPDRFSGHQFPNYSSELNVNALLLGDSALYLCASSLFGTSSYNEQFFGPGTRLTVL.

V and J are TRBV9 and TRBJ1-1; 7 bases agree with TRBD1. Germline CDR1 SGDLS, CDR2 YYNGEE. V shed 3 bases, J shed 3 bases, and the junction held 14 bases outside the gene matches. There are 17 residues in the CDR3. CDR3 residues: CASSGGGGGLRDTEAFF. As DNA, the CDR3 is TGTGCCAGCAGCGGAGGTGGAGGGGGCTTACGGGACACTGAAGCTTTCTTT.

The genes are TRBV27 and TRBJ2-7; a possible D gene is TRBD1 (5 bases). The CDR3 has 15 amino acids. The germline gives CDR1 MNHEY, CDR2 SMNVEV (reference sequence). V was shortened by 2 bases and J by 1 base, with 12 bases between the two germline ends. The CDR3 here is CASSLRGYVSYEQYF. The CDR3 bases are TGTGCCAGCAGTTTAAGGGGCTACGTTTCCTACGAGCAGTACTTC.

The chain joins TRBV30 to TRBJ2-2; 7 bases map to TRBD1. Germline assignment: CDR1 GTSNPN and CDR2 SVGIG (reference sequence). The CDR3 sequence is 15 residues long. V was clipped by 2 bases and J by 6 bases; unmatched bases: 9. CDR3 sequence reads: CAWSPWTGYSGELFF. The CDR3 DNA is TGTGCCTGGAGTCCATGGACAGGCTATTCCGGGGAGCTGTTTTTT.

The V call is TRBV2, the J call TRBJ2-1, with no clear D. V was trimmed by 2 bases and J by 5 bases, leaving 1 base between them. CDR1 and CDR2 (germline): SNHLY, FYNNEI. CDR3 length equals 11 residues. The CDR3 coding sequence is TGTGCCAGCAGTGAAAACAATGAGCAGTTCTTC. It encodes CASSENNEQFF.

The rearrangement uses TRBV29-1 and TRBJ2-5; D is unclear. Germline CDR1 reads SQVTM; CDR2 reads ANQGSEA. The CDR3 sequence is 8 residues long. Trimming removed 1 base from V and 9 bases from J, with 0 bases in between. CDR3 in DNA: TGCAGCGTTGAAGCCCAGTACTTC. Its protein is CSVEAQYF.